This entry lists 32 T cell receptor beta chains sequenced from one sample in a study of blood T cell repertoires in COVID-19. Some clones are missing from TCRdb's copy, which holds only in-frame ones; the method was immunoSEQ multiplex PCR. The data contain approximately 300,000 clones, 80% to 90% of them singletons. The specimen was peripheral blood. These receptors originate from a woman in her 50s with acute or convalescent COVID-19.

This chain connects TRBV5-1 to TRBJ1-1; D perhaps matches TRBD1 (6 bases). CDR3 length: 15 residues. Per germline, CDR1 SGHRS and CDR2 YFSETQ. V gave up 0 bases and J gave up 4 bases, with 13 bases separating them. The DNA of the CDR3 is TGCGCCAGCAGCTTGGGGCGGGGGGCGACCACTGAAGCTTTCTTT. Translated, it gives CASSLGRGATTEAFF.

V and J are TRBV5-4 and TRBJ2-5; D possibly corresponds to TRBD1 (6 bases). This CDR3 is 13 amino acids long. V lost 4 bases and J lost 5, with 12 bases in between. Germline V CDR1 and CDR2: SGHNT, YYREEE (reference sequence). The CDR3 DNA reads TGTGCCAGCAGCCAGGACAGTATCGAGACCCAGTACTTC. This codes for CASSQDSIETQYF.

This sequence joins TRBV5-5 and TRBJ1-5, with 7 bases lining up with TRBD1. The J segment lost 4 bases and the V segment lost 0 bases, leaving 4 bases of the junction unmatched. The CDR3 loop spans 15 amino acids. Germline CDR1 and CDR2: SGHKS and YYEKEE (reference sequence). DNA for the CDR3: TGTGCCAGCAGCTTGGGGTTGACAGGGAATCAGCCCCAGCATTTT. Translation: CASSLGLTGNQPQHF.

The genes are TRBV30 and TRBJ1-1, with D maybe TRBD1 (6 bases). Germline CDR1 and CDR2: GTSNPN and SVGIG (reference sequence). The CDR3 runs 12 residues. V gave up 7 bases and J gave up 2 bases, with 11 bases separating them. For the CDR3, the DNA is TGTGCCTACCTCAGGGGTAACACTGAAGCTTTCTTT. Residues: CAYLRGNTEAFF.

The CDR3 here is CASSKVRTGGMNTEAFF. DNA of the CDR3: TGTGCCAGCAGCAAAGTGAGGACAGGGGGGATGAACACTGAAGCTTTCTTT. J is TRBJ1-1 and V is TRBV21-1; TRBD1 is taken as the D call from the table, unchecked against the DNA. TRBV21-1 is a known pseudogene. This CDR3 region has 17 residues.

The genes are TRBV6-6 and TRBJ1-6; 7 bases map to TRBD1. Trimming cost V 4 bases and J 7 bases; bases outside gene matches: 4. Germline CDR1 is MNHNY and CDR2 is SVGAGI (reference sequence). This CDR3 comprises 14 residues. The CDR3 loop reads CASSLRDRNSPLHF. Written as DNA, the CDR3 is TGTGCCAGCAGTTTACGGGACAGAAATTCACCCCTCCACTTT.

This CDR3 is CASFVGGPGGRNTIYF. In DNA form, the CDR3 reads TGTGCCAGCTTCGTAGGGGGGCCAGGGGGCCGAAACACCATATATTTT. V gene TRBV28 combines with J gene TRBJ1-3, with 8 bases that match TRBD1. Germline V gene data show CDR1 as MDHEN and CDR2 as SYDVKM. CDR3 size: 16 residues. Unmatched junction bases numbered 14, after V lost 8 bases and J lost 5 bases.

J is TRBJ1-3 and V is TRBV7-9; D is perhaps TRBD1 (5 bases). The CDR3 contains 17 residues. Germline lookup yields CDR1 SEHNR and CDR2 FQNEAQ (reference sequence). Trimming shortened V by 1 base and J by 0 bases, and 13 bases separated the two germline ends. The CDR3 nucleotides read TGTGCCAGCAGCTTAGGAGGGACTTCTGTCTCTGGAAACACCATATATTTT. Encoded protein: CASSLGGTSVSGNTIYF.

The chain is built from TRBV5-4 and TRBJ1-2; D is unresolved. CDR3 size: 15 residues. Germline V CDR1 and CDR2: SGHNT, YYREEE (reference sequence). Trimming pared 0 bases from V and 7 bases from J, leaving 16 bases between. This CDR3 is CASSLEADPLFGYTF. The CDR3 nucleotides are TGTGCCAGCAGCTTGGAAGCGGACCCCCTCTTTGGCTACACCTTC. Full variable domain (rest looked up from reference TRBV5-4 and TRBJ1-2): ETGVTQSPTHLIKTRGQQVTLRCSSQSGHNTVSWYQQALGQGPQFIFQYYREEENGRGNFPPRFSGLQFPNYSSELNVNALELDDSALYLCASSLEADPLFGYTFGSGTRLTVV.

This clone was detected only once. The identical CDR3 is also encoded by other nucleotide sequences in the sample. The V and J genes are TRBV27 and TRBJ1-1; D may be TRBD1 (5 bases). Trimming removed 2 bases at V and 1 base at J, with 5 bases between. This CDR3 region has 13 residues. Per the germline V gene, CDR1 is MNHEY and CDR2 is SMNVEV (reference sequence). In DNA form, the CDR3 reads TGTGCCAGCAGTTTAGGACAGAACACTGAAGCTTTCTTT. Amino acid sequence: CASSLGQNTEAFF.

The chain uses TRBV19 and TRBJ2-5; TRBD1 matches at 12 bases. V dropped 5 bases and J dropped 5; count of bases not matched to a gene: 9. Germline V gene lookup returns CDR1 LNHDA and CDR2 SQIVND (reference sequence). The length of the CDR3 is 16 residues. The CDR3 DNA follows: TGTGCCAGTAGTGGCCGGGACAGGGGGCGCGAGGAGACCCAGTACTTC. The encoded protein is CASSGRDRGREETQYF.

This chain links TRBV7-2 with TRBJ2-1, with TRBD2 matching 15 bases. V shed 5 bases, J shed 8 bases, and the junction held 7 bases outside the gene matches. The CDR3 is made up of 16 amino acids. Germline values: CDR1 SGHTA, CDR2 FQGNSA. The CDR3 nucleotides read TGTGCCAGCAGCCGGGGGACTAGCGGGAGGCGGGATGAGCAGTTCTTC. Protein product: CASSRGTSGRRDEQFF.

The J gene is TRBJ1-2, the V gene TRBV6-5, with 10 bases aligning to TRBD1. Germline assignment: CDR1 MNHEY and CDR2 SVGAGI. V dropped 10 bases and J dropped 8; count of bases not matched to a gene: 16. The length of the CDR3 is 15 residues. The CDR3, as DNA: TGTGCCACCGGCCGGGGGACAGGGGAGGTAGGAGGCTACACCTTC. It translates to CATGRGTGEVGGYTF.

The rearrangement uses TRBV19 and TRBJ2-3; D remains unclear. Germline CDR1 is LNHDA and CDR2 is SQIVND (reference sequence). The CDR3 is 13 amino acids. Trimming removed 5 bases at V and 2 bases at J, with 8 bases between. DNA for the CDR3: TGTGCCAGTAGTGAGTATTCCACAGATACGCAGTATTTT. Translation gives CASSEYSTDTQYF. Based on the CDR3 plus reference TRBV19 and TRBJ2-3, the full variable domain is DGGITQSPKYLFRKEGQNVTLSCEQNLNHDAMYWYRQDPGQGLRLIYYSQIVNDFQKGDIAEGYSVSREKKESFPLTVTSAQKNPTAFYLCASSEYSTDTQYFGPGTRLTVL.

The rearrangement uses TRBV21-1 and TRBJ1-5; the D call TRBD1 from the table was never checked on the DNA. TRBV21-1 is a known pseudogene. This CDR3 spans 15 amino acids. CDR3 DNA: TGTGCCGAATTACAGGGGGCCGATAGCAATCAGCCCCAGCATTTT. This translates into CAELQGADSNQPQHF.

This chain connects TRBV3-1 (or the pseudogene TRBV3-2) to TRBJ1-2; 8 positions match TRBD1. CDR1 LGHDT and CDR2 YNNKEL come from the germline V gene (reference sequence). After removal of 4 bases from V and 4 bases from J, the junction contained 5 bases not matched to a gene. CDR3 length: 14 amino acids. The CDR3 here is CASSPGQGAYGYTF. Here the CDR3 DNA reads TGTGCCAGCAGCCCCGGACAGGGCGCCTATGGCTACACCTTC.

The V gene is TRBV2, the J gene TRBJ2-5; D gene ambiguous. The length of the CDR3 is 13 residues. V lost 2 bases and J 4 bases, leaving 8 bases between the germline ends. Germline CDR1 and CDR2: SNHLY and FYNNEI. CDR3 nucleotide sequence: TGTGCCAGCAGTGAACGCGGCATAGAGACCCAGTACTTC. Translated, it gives CASSERGIETQYF.

The gene calls are TRBV6-2 or TRBV6-3 and TRBJ1-2; tentative D call: TRBD1 (5 bases). Looked up from germline, CDR1 is MNHEY and CDR2 is SVGEGT. The CDR3 spans 17 residues. V shed 0 bases and J shed 5 bases, with 19 bases lying between them. The CDR3, as DNA: TGTGCCAGCAGTTACTCGATTTCGTCCGCAGGGCGGTATGGCTACACCTTC. As protein: CASSYSISSAGRYGYTF.

The rearrangement uses TRBV6-1 and TRBJ1-1; D gene ambiguous. This CDR3 region has 14 residues. Trimming removed 1 base from V and 5 bases from J, with 11 bases in between. The germline CDR1 and CDR2 sequences are MNHNS and SASEGT. CDR3 sequence: CASSEVHRGTEAFF. As DNA, the CDR3 is TGTGCCAGCAGTGAAGTCCACCGGGGAACTGAAGCTTTCTTT.

This clone was detected only a few times. The J gene is TRBJ2-1, the V gene TRBV11-3; D may be TRBD1 (5 bases). The CDR3 extends over 13 amino acids. V was cut by 0 bases and J by 9 bases, with 9 bases left in between. CDR1 SGHNT and CDR2 YENEEA come from the germline V gene. In DNA form, the CDR3 reads TGTGCCAGCAGCTTAGAGCAGGGCGTTGAGCAGTTCTTC. This gives the protein CASSLEQGVEQFF.

The rearrangement joins TRBV30 to TRBJ2-2; no reliable D call. V lost 3 bases and J 5 bases, leaving 13 bases between the germline ends. The CDR3 consists of 14 residues. Germline CDR1 is GTSNPN and CDR2 is SVGIG (reference sequence). CDR3 DNA: TGTGCCTGGAGCGAAGGAGTTGAGACCGGGGAGCTGTTTTTT. Amino acid sequence: CAWSEGVETGELFF.

The chain recombines TRBV11-2 with TRBJ2-7; weak D call: TRBD2 (6 bases). This CDR3 has 15 residues. CDR1 and CDR2 from the germline V gene are SGHAT and FQNNGV. Trimming cost V 5 bases and J 0 bases, with 14 bases left between them. The CDR3 loop is CASSVLRGSSYEQYF. CDR3 in DNA: TGTGCCAGCAGCGTCCTGCGGGGTAGCTCCTACGAGCAGTACTTC.

Regarding this clone: A much bigger clone sits one base away, suggesting this may be a read error. Other nucleotide sequences in the sample specify the same CDR3. The chain is built from TRBV7-9 and TRBJ2-7; D may be TRBD1 (7 bases). This CDR3 is built from 18 residues. Looked up from germline, CDR1 is SEHNR and CDR2 is FQNEAQ (reference sequence). The V gene lost 1 base and the J gene lost 5 bases, with 24 bases spanning the gap. CDR3 sequence: CASSLGAEEGARVHEQYF. The CDR3 nucleotides are TGTGCCAGCAGCTTAGGGGCTGAGGAGGGGGCGCGAGTCCACGAGCAGTACTTC.

The V and J genes are TRBV11-3 and TRBJ2-2; 7 bases line up with TRBD1. The CDR3 sequence is 17 residues long. With 5 bases clipped from V and 5 bases from J, the junction kept 14 bases outside the gene matches. The germline V gene encodes CDR1 SGHNT and CDR2 YENEEA. CDR3 amino acids: CASSPARTGFRTGELFF. For the CDR3, the DNA is TGTGCCAGCAGCCCCGCCAGGACAGGATTTAGGACCGGGGAGCTGTTTTTT.

V usage is TRBV19 and J usage is TRBJ2-2; 9 positions agree with TRBD2. The CDR3 extends over 17 amino acids. In germline, CDR1 is LNHDA, CDR2 SQIVND (reference sequence). The V segment lost 4 bases and the J segment 2 bases; nucleotides outside the gene matches: 8. The CDR3 here is CASSNSGGYTNTGELFF. The CDR3 region has the DNA TGTGCCAGTAGTAATAGCGGGGGATATACTAACACCGGGGAGCTGTTTTTT.

This clone was seen a handful of times. The chain joins TRBV5-8 to TRBJ2-1, with 10 bases matching TRBD2. Germline assignment: CDR1 SGHTS and CDR2 YDEGEE. The CDR3 has 14 amino acids. J gave up 8 bases and V 4 bases, and 6 bases lay outside the gene matches. The CDR3 DNA follows: TGTGCCAGCAGCCGACTAGCGGGTAGCGATGAGCAGTTCTTC. Its protein product is CASSRLAGSDEQFF.

The table lists this clone with a count of one. This chain connects TRBV12-3 or TRBV12-4 to TRBJ2-1; D possibly corresponds to TRBD1 (5 bases). V was trimmed by 8 bases and J by 2 bases, leaving 10 bases between them. The CDR3 has 13 amino acids. The CDR3 loop is CASRPGTYNEQFF. The CDR3 region has the DNA TGTGCCAGCCGACCAGGGACCTACAATGAGCAGTTCTTC.

This clone was seen a few times. V gene TRBV3-1 (or the pseudogene TRBV3-2) combines with J gene TRBJ1-6; D perhaps matches TRBD1 (5 bases). Germline V lookup: CDR1 LGHDT, CDR2 YNNKEL (reference sequence). V lost 0 bases to trimming and J lost 7 bases, with 19 bases between them. The CDR3 is 18 amino acids. The CDR3 region is CASSQDRSPLRGNSPLHF. The CDR3 DNA sequence: TGTGCCAGCAGCCAAGATAGGTCTCCCTTAAGGGGCAATTCACCCCTCCACTTT.

This chain connects TRBV5-4 to TRBJ2-7; weak D call: TRBD1 (7 bases). From germline, CDR1 is SGHNT and CDR2 YYREEE (reference sequence). CDR3 length equals 14 residues. V lost 3 bases, J lost 3 bases, and 13 bases lay in between. CDR3: CASSSGGGGYEQYF. The CDR3 DNA sequence: TGTGCCAGCAGCTCCGGAGGGGGCGGCTACGAGCAGTACTTC.

This clone is a singleton in its sample. The rearrangement uses TRBV19 and TRBJ2-1; TRBD2 aligns across 9 bases. This CDR3 is 14 amino acids long. Germline-derived CDR1 and CDR2 are LNHDA and SQIVND (reference sequence). V was pared by 10 bases and J by 6 bases, with 10 bases of the junction left unmatched. The CDR3 protein is CATMGLAGINEQFF. CDR3 DNA: TGTGCCACCATGGGCCTAGCGGGAATCAATGAGCAGTTCTTC.

The chain carries TRBV19 and TRBJ2-5; 13 bases fit TRBD2. With V trimmed by 3 bases and J by 5 bases, 12 bases remained unmatched. CDR1 and CDR2 (germline): LNHDA, SQIVND (reference sequence). This CDR3 has 18 amino acids. Here the CDR3 reads CASSIGWTSGRPGETQYF. The CDR3 DNA reads TGTGCCAGTAGTATCGGTTGGACTAGCGGGAGACCGGGGGAGACCCAGTACTTC.

This chain connects TRBV10-3 to TRBJ1-2; unclear D gene. Trimming cost V 9 bases and J 4 bases, with 15 bases left between them. CDR1 and CDR2 from the germline V gene are ENHRY and SYGVKD. The CDR3 is made up of 13 amino acids. Here the CDR3 DNA reads TGTGCCATTTCTCGGGAGCGAGGCTATGGCTACACCTTC. This codes for CAISRERGYGYTF.